The sequence of this T cell receptor (beta chain) was determined in a study of Graves' ophthalmopathy and Graves' hyperthyroidism (dated by TCRdb to 2017 to 2018). Looking at the study overall: Hyperthyroidism was defined as stable when no progression to ophthalmopathy occurred within 18 months of follow-up. In over five hyperthyroidism patients, T-cell repertoires of thyroid tissue and blood were compared. TCR beta repertoire signatures were used to distinguish Graves' ophthalmopathy from Graves' hyperthyroidism and to predict progression to ophthalmopathy. The independent validation cohort included approximately 19 hyperthyroidism patients plus 17 patients who later progressed from hyperthyroidism to ophthalmopathy. In total, 135 blood samples were TCR-sequenced: under 45 ophthalmopathy, some 72 hyperthyroidism and roughly 17 hyperthyroidism-to-ophthalmopathy patients. Following sampling, methimazole starting at 30 mg daily was administered to hyperthyroidism patients, and high-dose intravenous methylprednisolone was administered to ophthalmopathy patients. A discovery set of 100 patients (around 40 ophthalmopathy, about 58 stable hyperthyroidism) was enrolled to explore V-J signatures distinguishing ophthalmopathy from hyperthyroidism. Overall study results and their limits: In validation, the model predicted ophthalmopathy progression with more than 70% sensitivity and 72.22% specificity; roughly 11 predicted patients were CT-confirmed with GO in a median of around 6.5 months. The 13-signature model separated ophthalmopathy from stable hyperthyroidism with roughly 88% sensitivity and around 84% specificity in cross-validation, and 80%/75% in the test set. No statistical method was used to set the sample size in advance, and the investigators knew which group each participant was assigned to. Most of the expanded thyroid clonotypes with a frequency above 0.001 were also detected in blood, and it was suggested that the thyroid immune response may be reflected by blood repertoires.

Reading from cysteine to phenylalanine, the CDR3 counts 14 amino acids. Only the CDR3 region is kept as DNA, spanning 42 bases read in frame from base 1. CDR1 and CDR2, looked up from the germline V gene, are SNHLY and FYNNEI. To note about this clonotype: Its antigen specificity is not known. Per-base quality was not reported, and no clone a single base away is much larger than it.

For repertoire sequencing, TCR beta CDR3 regions were amplified from RNA transcripts. HTBI primers and the Qiagen OneStep RT-PCR kit were used in a first-round RT-PCR, which was followed by a second-round multiplex PCR, size selection and purification. Libraries were sequenced paired-end with 100 bp reads on an Illumina HiSeq2000. Concerning the study's data processing: SOAPnuke was used for read processing, and reads with adapters, uncalled bases, a mean Phred below 15, or no exact constant-primer or identifier match were discarded. COPE v1.2.5 was used to merge high-quality paired reads. Clonotypes were defined as unique nucleotide sequences and were aligned to IMGT TRB V, D and J references using MiTCR v1.1. Only V-J combinations with frequency above 0.0001 were analysed, covering more than 99% of repertoires. For each V-J combination, a TCR clonal expansion and chaos score was defined as the ratio of F50 clonal expansion to chaos observed in the TCRdist matrix. Welch's t-statistics and random forest were used to reduce the features to some 13 V-J combinations, which were then used as input to a naive Bayes classifier. The Morisita-Horn index was used to measure how similar the thyroid and blood repertoires were. The public reads were run again by TCRdb, first through fastp at Q25 and then through MiXCR, and only productive beta chains were kept. CDR3 protein sequences are deduplicated, and each keeps its most common genes and DNA. These V and J calls originate from TCRdb's pipeline instead of the authors' own analysis. The sample table contains roughly 1.1 million distinct CDR3 sequences; only one count was recorded for approximately 35% of them. Together, the top ten hold around 10% of the sample.

Hyperthyroidism patients were newly diagnosed, were aged 18 to 65 years, and had a disease duration under 2 months. Patients with other autoimmune diseases, uncontrolled infections, pregnancy or lactation were excluded from the study. Diagnosis was based on clinical symptoms, serum thyroxine, TRAb, thyroid ultrasound and orbital computed tomography. Total RNA was extracted using Trizol reagent, and RNA quality was checked on an Agilent 2100 Bioanalyzer. This receptor chain uses TRBV2 and TRBJ2-5, with a tentative D gene TRBD2 over 6 matching bases. The closer fit of TRBJ2-1 to the DNA end suggests the J call may be wrong. Sequenced: peripheral blood or thyroid tissue (not recorded which). This TCR derives from an adult man with Graves' hyperthyroidism. CDR3 protein: CASILTGGSYEQFF. In nucleotide form, the sequence is TGTGCCAGCATTCTGACTGGGGGGAGCTATGAGCAGTTCTTC.